What follows describes a single T cell receptor beta chain. Its antigen is not identified. Assay version v3.0 of immunoSEQ was used, and it was run at survey level. Assay: immunoSEQ multiplex PCR; the TCRdb copy retains only in-frame clones and omits some. The table shows 13,000 or so clones, with 75% to 85% occurring only once. The sample is drawn from a study of long-term antiretroviral therapy in people with HIV. CDR3 length: 15 amino acids. Trimming took off 1 base at V and 1 base at J, with 10 bases between the two ends. The germline V gene encodes CDR1 KGHSH and CDR2 LQKENI. Study-level points and caveats: Clones with expansion before ART led the repertoire at all time points. After ART, diversity increased yet remained lower than transplant donor controls.

The sample in question was unsorted PBMCs, obtained 3.2 years before starting antiretroviral therapy. This TCR was recovered from a man in his forties with HIV. The chain is built from TRBV18 and TRBJ1-1; a possible D gene is TRBD1 (5 bases). The CDR3 is CASSPLGGSNTEAFF. DNA for the CDR3: TGTGCCAGCTCACCACTGGGGGGATCGAACACTGAAGCTTTCTTT. Based on the CDR3 plus reference TRBV18 and TRBJ1-1, the full variable domain is NAGVMQNPRHLVRRRGQEARLRCSPMKGHSHVYWYRQLPEEGLKFMVYLQKENIIDESGMPKERFSAEFPKEGPSILRIQQVVRGDSAAYFCASSPLGGSNTEAFFGQGTRLTVV.